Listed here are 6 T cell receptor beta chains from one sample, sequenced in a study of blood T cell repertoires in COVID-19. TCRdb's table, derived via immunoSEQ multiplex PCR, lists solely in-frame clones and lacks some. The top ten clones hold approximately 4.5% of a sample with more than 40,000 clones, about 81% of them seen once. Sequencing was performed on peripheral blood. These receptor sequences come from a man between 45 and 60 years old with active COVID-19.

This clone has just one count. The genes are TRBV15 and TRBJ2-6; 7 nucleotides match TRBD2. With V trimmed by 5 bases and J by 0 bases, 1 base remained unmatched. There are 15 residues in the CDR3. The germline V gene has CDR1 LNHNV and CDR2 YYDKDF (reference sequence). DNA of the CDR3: TGTGCCACCAGCCCGGGGGGCTCTGGGGCCAACGTCCTGACTTTC. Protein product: CATSPGGSGANVLTF.

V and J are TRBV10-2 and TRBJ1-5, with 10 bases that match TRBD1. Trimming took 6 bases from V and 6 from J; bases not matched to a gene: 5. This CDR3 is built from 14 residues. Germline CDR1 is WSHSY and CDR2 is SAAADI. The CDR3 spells CASREGQGRQPQHF. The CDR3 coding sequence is TGCGCCAGCAGAGAGGGACAGGGGCGTCAGCCCCAGCATTTT.

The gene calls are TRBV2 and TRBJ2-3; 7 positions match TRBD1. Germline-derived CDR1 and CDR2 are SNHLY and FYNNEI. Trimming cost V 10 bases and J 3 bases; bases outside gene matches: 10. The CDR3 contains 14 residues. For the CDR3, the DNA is TGTGCCAAAAAGACAGGGCTGGTAACAGATACGCAGTATTTT. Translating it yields CAKKTGLVTDTQYF.

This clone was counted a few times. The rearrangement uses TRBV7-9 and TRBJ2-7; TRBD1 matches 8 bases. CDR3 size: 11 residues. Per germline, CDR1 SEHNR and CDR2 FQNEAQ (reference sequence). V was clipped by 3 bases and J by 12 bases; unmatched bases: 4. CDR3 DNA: TGTGCCAGCAGCTTCGGACAGGGTCTGTACTTC. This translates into CASSFGQGLYF.

CDR3 residues: CASSSGQQETQYF. CDR3 bases: TGTGCCAGCAGCTCCGGACAGCAAGAGACCCAGTACTTC. This chain joins TRBV7-2 and TRBJ2-5; D is possibly TRBD1 (6 bases). Germline V gives CDR1 SGHTA, CDR2 FQGNSA. The CDR3 is 13 residues long. V was pared by 4 bases and J by 2 bases, with 8 bases between.

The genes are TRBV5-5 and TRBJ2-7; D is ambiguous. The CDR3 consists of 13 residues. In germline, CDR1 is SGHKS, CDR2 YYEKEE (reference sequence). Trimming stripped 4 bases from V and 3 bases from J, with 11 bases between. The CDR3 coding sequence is TGTGCCAGCAGCACCTACAGTTACTACGAGCAGTACTTC. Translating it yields CASSTYSYYEQYF.